These 18 T cell receptor beta chains were sequenced from one sample in a study of blood T cell repertoires in COVID-19. Sequencing used immunoSEQ multiplex PCR; TCRdb keeps in-frame clones, though not all of them. The sample lists roughly 250,000 clones, roughly 90% occurring once. Sequences were obtained from PBMCs or T cells enriched from blood (not recorded which). The receptors derive from a man between 35 and 55 years old who had recovered from COVID-19.

This chain uses TRBV3-1 (or the pseudogene TRBV3-2) with TRBJ1-4; the D is unclear. The germline V gene encodes CDR1 LGHDT and CDR2 YNNKEL (reference sequence). The V gene lost 3 bases and the J gene lost 8 bases, with 10 bases spanning the gap. The length of the CDR3 is 13 residues. The chain's CDR3 is CASSQASIEKLFF. CDR3 sequence (DNA): TGTGCCAGCAGCCAGGCTTCGATCGAAAAACTGTTTTTT.

The chain combines TRBV30 with TRBJ1-1, with D possibly being TRBD1 (6 bases). The length of the CDR3 is 15 residues. CDR1 GTSNPN and CDR2 SVGIG come from the germline V gene (reference sequence). V lost 4 bases and J lost 2, with 17 bases in between. This chain's CDR3 is CAWITGISANTEAFF. The CDR3, as DNA: TGTGCCTGGATAACAGGGATTTCTGCAAACACTGAAGCTTTCTTT.

The CDR3, as DNA: TGCGCCAGCAGCCGAGGGGACAGGGTTGAGGGGCAGCCCCAGCATTTT. Translated, it gives CASSRGDRVEGQPQHF. The chain employs TRBV4-1 and TRBJ1-5, with 9 nucleotides matching TRBD1. The germline gives CDR1 MGHRA, CDR2 YSYEKL. This CDR3 contains 16 residues. V gave up 4 bases and J gave up 7 bases; unmatched junction bases: 11.

This rearrangement joins TRBV7-2 to TRBJ2-7, with a tentative D call TRBD2 (5 bases). CDR1 and CDR2 from the germline V gene are SGHTA and FQGNSA. The CDR3 totals 14 residues. The V end was cut by 5 bases, the J end by 6 bases, with 17 bases between. The CDR3: CASSPRADRGEQYF. The DNA of the CDR3 is TGTGCCAGCAGCCCAAGGGCGGACCGGGGCGAGCAGTACTTC.

V and J are TRBV2 and TRBJ2-4; TRBD1 matches at 8 bases. The J segment lost 5 bases and the V segment lost 3 bases, leaving 6 bases of the junction unmatched. The germline V gene has CDR1 SNHLY and CDR2 FYNNEI. This CDR3 spans 15 amino acids. The DNA for the CDR3 is TGTGCCAGCAGTGAGACAGGGGAGTCGGAAAACATTCAGTACTTC. Its translation: CASSETGESENIQYF.

The V call is TRBV15, the J call TRBJ2-5; TRBD2 matches at 7 bases. From germline, CDR1 is LNHNV and CDR2 YYDKDF (reference sequence). The CDR3 spans 14 residues. With V trimmed by 0 bases and J by 5 bases, 3 bases remained unmatched. CDR3 in amino acids: CATSRDLGGETQYF. DNA for the CDR3: TGTGCCACCAGCAGAGATCTGGGGGGGGAGACCCAGTACTTC.

The chain carries TRBV7-9 and TRBJ2-7; 8 positions match TRBD2. This CDR3 comprises 13 residues. Germline CDR1 is SEHNR and CDR2 is FQNEAQ (reference sequence). V lost 8 bases to trimming and J lost 2 bases; unmatched junction nucleotides: 5. The CDR3 bases are TGTGCCAGCGGTCATAGCGGGACCTACGAGCAGTACTTC. Translation gives CASGHSGTYEQYF.

This clone was seen a few times. This chain links TRBV19 with TRBJ1-5, with a possible D match to TRBD1 (6 bases). V was clipped by 5 bases and J by 0 bases, with 17 bases between them. Germline V lookup: CDR1 LNHDA, CDR2 SQIVND (reference sequence). The length of the CDR3 is 17 residues. This CDR3 reads CASSRNPSGVSNQPQHF. The CDR3 DNA is TGTGCCAGTAGTCGTAACCCATCAGGGGTTAGCAATCAGCCCCAGCATTTT.

This clone appeared once. This chain links TRBV18 with TRBJ2-5; maybe TRBD1 (5 bases). CDR3 size: 13 residues. Deletions cut 6 bases from V and 1 base from J, with 9 bases between. Germline CDR1 reads KGHSH; CDR2 reads LQKENI. The chain's CDR3 is CASSLRGQETQYF. The CDR3 nucleotides are TGTGCCAGCTCTCTAAGGGGCCAAGAGACCCAGTACTTC.

The rearrangement uses TRBV19 and TRBJ2-2; TRBD2 matches 7 bases. CDR3 size: 18 residues. Trimming removed 5 bases from V and 1 base from J; junction bases left unmatched: 13. Germline V lookup: CDR1 LNHDA, CDR2 SQIVND (reference sequence). CDR3 residues: CASSGVAGQGQNTGELFF. CDR3 coding DNA: TGTGCCAGTAGTGGGGTAGCGGGCCAAGGGCAGAACACCGGGGAGCTGTTTTTT.

J is TRBJ2-1 and V is TRBV27; 13 bases fit TRBD2. Germline CDR1 MNHEY, CDR2 SMNVEV (reference sequence). The CDR3 is 16 residues long. Trimming removed 3 bases from V and 6 bases from J; junction bases left unmatched: 5. In DNA, the CDR3 is TGTGCCAGCAGTTTGAGGACTAGCGGGAGTTTCAATGAGCAGTTCTTC. Its protein is CASSLRTSGSFNEQFF.

V is TRBV7-9 and J is TRBJ2-7, with D tentatively TRBD2 (6 bases). From germline, CDR1 is SEHNR and CDR2 FQNEAQ (reference sequence). V lost 1 base to trimming and J lost 3 bases, with 13 bases between them. The CDR3 is 15 amino acids. In DNA form, the CDR3 reads TGTGCCAGCAGCTTAGTGGCTAGCGCGGGCTACGAGCAGTACTTC. It specifies CASSLVASAGYEQYF.

The chain couples TRBV9 to TRBJ1-5, with D possibly TRBD1 on 6 matching bases. The CDR3 totals 16 residues. Looked up from germline, CDR1 is SGDLS and CDR2 is YYNGEE. V was cut by 4 bases and J by 3 bases, with 17 bases left in between. The CDR3 sequence: CASSPGRGGVNQPQHF. Here the CDR3 DNA reads TGTGCCAGCAGCCCCGGCCGGGGGGGCGTCAATCAGCCCCAGCATTTT.

The chain couples TRBV5-6 to TRBJ1-2; a weak D match, TRBD1 (6 bases). Germline CDR1 reads SGHDT; CDR2 reads YYEEEE. The V gene lost 4 bases and the J gene lost 2 bases, with 12 bases spanning the gap. The length of the CDR3 is 14 residues. In DNA form, the CDR3 reads TGTGCCAGCAGCACCCGGGGGGCGAACTATGGCTACACCTTC. Protein sequence: CASSTRGANYGYTF. Filled out from reference TRBV5-6 and TRBJ1-2, the complete variable domain reads DAGVTQSPTHLIKTRGQQVTLRCSPKSGHDTVSWYQQALGQGPQFIFQYYEEEERQRGNFPDRFSGHQFPNYSSELNVNALLLGDSALYLCASSTRGANYGYTFGSGTRLTVV.

This rearrangement joins TRBV9 to TRBJ2-3, with 7 positions matching TRBD2. Germline V gene lookup returns CDR1 SGDLS and CDR2 YYNGEE. V was clipped by 4 bases and J by 1 base; unmatched bases: 3. The CDR3 extends over 14 amino acids. Here the CDR3 DNA reads TGTGCCAGCAGCTGGGCGGGGGGCACAGATACGCAGTATTTT. It encodes CASSWAGGTDTQYF.

This chain links TRBV29-1 with TRBJ2-1; possibly TRBD1 for D (6 bases). Germline V CDR1 and CDR2: SQVTM, ANQGSEA. CDR3 length: 13 residues. V was pared by 5 bases and J by 0 bases, with 8 bases between. This CDR3 reads CSVRDTSYNEQFF. The CDR3 DNA reads as TGCAGCGTTAGGGACACCTCCTACAATGAGCAGTTCTTC.

The chain has TRBV4-2 and TRBJ2-7; no clear D gene. Germline lookup yields CDR1 LGHNA and CDR2 YNFKEQ. CDR3 length: 12 amino acids. V lost 0 bases to trimming and J lost 5 bases, with 5 bases between them. The CDR3 region has the DNA TGTGCCAGCAGCCAAGATAAGCACGAGCAGTACTTC. Translation gives CASSQDKHEQYF.

The J gene is TRBJ1-2, the V gene TRBV11-2; D possibly corresponds to TRBD1 (5 bases). The V end was cut by 1 base, the J end by 4 bases, with 13 bases between. The CDR3 length is 15 residues. From germline, CDR1 is SGHAT and CDR2 FQNNGV. Here the CDR3 reads CASSLVRRVRYGYTF. In DNA form, the CDR3 reads TGTGCCAGCAGCTTAGTCCGCAGGGTCCGCTATGGCTACACCTTC.